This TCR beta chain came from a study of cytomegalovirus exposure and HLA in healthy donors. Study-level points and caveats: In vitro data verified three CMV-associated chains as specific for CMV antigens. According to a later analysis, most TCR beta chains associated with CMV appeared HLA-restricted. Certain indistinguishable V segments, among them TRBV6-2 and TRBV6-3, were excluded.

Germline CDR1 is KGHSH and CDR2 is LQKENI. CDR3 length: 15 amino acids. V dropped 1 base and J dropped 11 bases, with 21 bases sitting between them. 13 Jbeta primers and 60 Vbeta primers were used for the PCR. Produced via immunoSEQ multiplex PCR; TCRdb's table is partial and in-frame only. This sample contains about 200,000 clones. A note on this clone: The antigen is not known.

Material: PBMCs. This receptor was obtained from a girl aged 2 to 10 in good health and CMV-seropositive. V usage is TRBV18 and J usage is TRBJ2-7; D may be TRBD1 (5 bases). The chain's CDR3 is CASSPLPTAGSGEYF. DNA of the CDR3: TGTGCCAGCTCACCACTCCCAACCGCAGGGTCCGGCGAGTACTTC.